The T cell receptor beta chain under discussion was sequenced for a study of blood T cell repertoires in COVID-19. About the study: Samples representing acute and convalescent COVID-19 were sourced from the United States, Italy and Spain. Sources were T cells, B-cell-depleted T cells, or PBMCs; the material itself was cDNA or gDNA.

Under the authors' procedure: Amplification of reference gene primers provided the estimated nucleated cell counts. Some clones are missing from TCRdb's copy, which holds only in-frame ones; the method was immunoSEQ multiplex PCR. The V and J calls and clone size were taken over from that table, and D and trimming were inferred from the DNA. The sample has about 210,000 clones, 87% seen once. This clone was seen a single time. Sequenced sample: PBMCs or T cells enriched from blood (not recorded which). This TCR was recovered from a man aged 18 to 35 with acute COVID-19.

This CDR3 reads CASSLKLRNTIYF. DNA for the CDR3: TGTGCCAGCAGTTTAAAATTGAGGAACACCATATATTTT. This chain connects TRBV28 to TRBJ1-3; D is unresolved. This CDR3 comprises 13 residues. Germline CDR1 MDHEN, CDR2 SYDVKM. Deletions cut 2 bases from V and 7 bases from J, with 9 bases between.